Described below is a single TCR beta chain sequence and its context. Its target is unknown. In the same sample, other DNA sequences code for this CDR3. Profiled with immunoSEQ multiplex PCR; TCRdb holds only in-frame clones, not every one. Seen here are under 250,000 clones, roughly 87% observed once, and the top ten hold more than 10%. The data belong to a study of cytomegalovirus exposure and HLA in healthy donors. About the research overall: Both the roughly 120 validation repertoires and the roughly 700 first-cohort repertoires used the same platform, as reported by a later analysis.

Whole-study findings and limits: It was 160 or so TCR beta chains that were listed as cytomegalovirus-associated. According to a subsequent analysis, TCR clusters from the first cohort were inclined to appear together in the roughly 120 validation repertoires.

These donors were members of the approximately 120-subject validation cohort, a group separate from the approximately 640-subject first cohort. The V and J ends lost 5 bases and 2 bases respectively, with 4 bases between them. The CDR3 runs 13 residues. CDR1 and CDR2 (germline): PRHDT, FYEKMQ (reference sequence). The sequenced material came from PBMCs. This sequence joins TRBV13 and TRBJ2-6; D is ambiguous. The TCR was taken from a man between 18 and 29 years old in good health and CMV-seropositive. The CDR3 region is CASSLAGANVLTF. The CDR3, as DNA: TGTGCCAGCAGCCTCGCTGGGGCCAACGTCCTGACTTTC.